This T cell receptor beta chain stems from a study of tumor-infiltrating lymphocytes in localized non-small cell lung cancer. TCRdb's copy holds only in-frame clones and misses some; the assay was immunoSEQ multiplex PCR. Of just under 5,000 clones detected, roughly 95% appear once; the ten largest clones hold about 3.4%. Germline V lookup: CDR1 SEHNR, CDR2 FQNEAQ (reference sequence). Trimming took 5 bases from V and 6 from J; bases not matched to a gene: 11. This CDR3 contains 15 residues. Whole-study findings and limits: No T-cell fraction difference was seen between IM1 and IM2 tumors.

Regarding this clone: The antigen remains undetermined.

V gene TRBV7-9 combines with J gene TRBJ2-7, with 9 bases aligning to TRBD2. Sequences were obtained from uninvolved lung tissue not adjacent to the tumor. This sequence was found in a human donor with non-small cell lung cancer. As DNA, the CDR3 is TGTGCCAGCAGCCCTAGCGGGAAGGTCGGTTTCGAGCAGTACTTC. As protein: CASSPSGKVGFEQYF. Together with reference TRBV7-9 and TRBJ2-7, the CDR3 gives the full variable domain: DTGVSQNPRHKITKRGQNVTFRCDPISEHNRLYWYRQTLGQGPEFLTYFQNEAQLEKSRLLSDRFSAERPKGSFSTLEIQRTEQGDSAMYLCASSPSGKVGFEQYFGPGTRLTVT.